Listed below are T cell receptor beta chains from one sample, sequenced in a study of regulatory T cells in long-lasting Graves disease. TCRdb analysed the multiplex PCR reads with MiXCR anew, one entry per CDR3 protein. The sample consists of about 560,000 distinct CDR3 sequences, about 16% of them appearing once. The same sample was also studied in work on T cells in Graves' hyperthyroidism and ophthalmopathy.

Sample: peripheral blood mononuclear cells (PBMCs), taken at new diagnosis, from a patient treated with antithyroid drugs. Receptors were obtained from a man aged 18 to 35 with Graves disease. The CDR3 runs from the conserved cysteine through the conserved F or W. The D gene is left open where the match is weak. Size is omitted from some rows. Given values are once, few, many or a class for expanded clones.

v_call,d_call,clone_size,j_call,cdr3_aa,cdr3_nt
TRBV6-1,-,-,TRBJ1-4,CASSPGPGPFSNEKLFF,TGTGCCAGCAGCCCCGGCCCGGGCCCTTTTTCTAATGAAAAACTGTTTTTT
TRBV4-1,-,-,TRBJ1-1,CASSPPTSTEAFF,TGCGCCAGCAGCCCGCCTACCAGCACTGAAGCTTTCTTT
TRBV20-1,-,-,TRBJ2-1,CSARVRLGNEQFF,TGCAGTGCTAGAGTTCGACTGGGGAATGAGCAGTTCTTC
TRBV4-2,-,-,TRBJ1-2,CASSQAGQPAVYGYTF,TGTGCCAGCAGCCAAGCCGGCCAACCAGCGGTCTATGGCTACACCTTC
TRBV10-3,-,many,TRBJ2-1,CAISHAGTRFRNEQFF,TGTGCCATCAGTCATGCCGGGACCCGCTTTCGAAATGAGCAGTTCTTC
TRBV6-1,TRBD2,-,TRBJ2-1,CASTDGRVNEQFF,TGTGCCAGCACGGACGGGAGGGTGAATGAGCAGTTCTTC
TRBV2,-,many,TRBJ2-3,CASTVADTQYF,TGTGCCAGCACCGTGGCAGATACGCAGTATTTT
TRBV11-2,TRBD1,-,TRBJ1-6,CASSLGKGQGSSYNSPLHF,TGTGCCAGCAGCTTAGGCAAAGGACAGGGGAGCTCCTATAATTCACCCCTCCACTTT
TRBV6-1,TRBD1,-,TRBJ1-1,CASFTGGFTAFF,TGTGCCAGCTTTACAGGGGGTTTCACAGCTTTCTTT
TRBV30,-,once,TRBJ1-2,CAWIWGRGGNYGYTF,TGTGCCTGGATATGGGGCAGGGGTGGCAACTATGGCTACACCTTC
TRBV14,TRBD2,-,TRBJ2-1,CASSPTSGSGYNEQFF,TGTGCCAGCAGCCCGACTAGCGGGAGCGGTTACAATGAGCAGTTCTTC
TRBV27,TRBD1,many,TRBJ2-1,CASSLQGQQYNEQFF,TGTGCCAGCAGTTTACAGGGACAGCAATACAATGAGCAGTTCTTC
TRBV9,-,-,TRBJ2-5,CASSSGHPSETQYF,TGTGCCAGCAGCTCGGGACACCCTTCAGAGACCCAGTACTTC
TRBV2,TRBD1,few,TRBJ1-2,CASSEALLIRGRGLHNYGYTF,TGTGCCAGCAGTGAAGCGTTACTCATCAGGGGGAGAGGGTTGCATAACTATGGCTACACCTTC
TRBV28,-,-,TRBJ2-4,CASYDATKNIQYF,TGTGCCAGCTATGATGCGACCAAAAACATTCAGTACTTC
TRBV12-3/TRBV12-4,-,-,TRBJ2-1,CASSFIESEQFF,TGTGCCAGCAGTTTCATTGAATCTGAGCAGTTCTTC
TRBV7-8,-,many,TRBJ2-3,CASSSPRVLLDTDTQYF,TGTGCCAGCAGCTCGCCCCGGGTCCTCTTGGACACAGATACGCAGTATTTT
TRBV5-1,TRBD1,many,TRBJ2-1,CASSSQGQGGYNEQFF,TGCGCCAGCAGCTCCCAGGGACAGGGAGGGTACAATGAGCAGTTCTTC
TRBV20-1,TRBD2,-,TRBJ2-4,CSARDRASGRWGGRNIQYF,TGCAGTGCTAGAGATAGGGCTAGCGGGAGGTGGGGGGGAAGAAACATTCAGTACTTC
TRBV24-1,-,many,TRBJ1-1,CATSDPIRPRGAFF,TGTGCCACCAGTGATCCGATCAGGCCCCGGGGGGCTTTCTTT
TRBV6-1,TRBD2,many,TRBJ2-3,CASSERGGSTDTQYF,TGTGCCAGCAGTGAACGGGGAGGGTCCACAGATACGCAGTATTTT
TRBV2,TRBD1,many,TRBJ1-5,CASKGGYSNQPQHF,TGTGCCAGCAAAGGGGGCTATAGCAATCAGCCCCAGCATTTT
TRBV28,-,many,TRBJ2-7,CATSGTPSYEQYF,TGTGCCACTTCCGGGACACCTTCCTACGAGCAGTACTTC
TRBV13,-,-,TRBJ2-7,CASSSPGLATYEQYF,TGTGCCAGCAGCTCCCCCGGCCTAGCTACCTACGAGCAGTACTTC
TRBV5-1,-,many,TRBJ2-1,CASSLETYNEQFF,TGTGCCAGCAGCTTGGAGACCTACAATGAGCAGTTCTTC
TRBV29-1,-,many,TRBJ1-1,CSVGRGGEGTEAFF,TGCAGCGTCGGCCGGGGGGGTGAGGGCACTGAAGCTTTCTTT
TRBV3-1,-,-,TRBJ1-2,CASSLSDPSYGYTF,TGTGCCAGCAGCCTCTCAGATCCCTCCTATGGCTACACCTTC
TRBV3-1,-,many,TRBJ1-2,CASSQGGPYGYTF,TGTGCCAGCAGCCAAGGCGGACCCTATGGCTACACCTTC
TRBV28,TRBD2,-,TRBJ2-3,CASSSGGNTDTQYF,TGTGCCAGCAGCTCGGGGGGGAACACAGATACGCAGTATTTT
TRBV7-2,-,few,TRBJ2-7,CASSLVPRLYEQYF,TGTGCCAGCAGCTTAGTCCCTAGACTATACGAGCAGTACTTC
TRBV27,-,few,TRBJ1-1,CASSSFRGITEAFF,TGTGCCAGCAGTTCCTTTAGGGGTATCACTGAAGCTTTCTTT
TRBV19,TRBD2,few,TRBJ2-3,CASSISLAGVQAQYF,TGTGCCAGTAGTATATCCCTAGCGGGAGTTCAGGCGCAGTATTTT
TRBV11-2,TRBD2,many,TRBJ2-1,CASSLIAGRKGNEQFF,TGTGCCAGCAGCTTAATAGCGGGCCGGAAGGGCAATGAGCAGTTCTTC
TRBV6-1,-,many,TRBJ2-7,CASSEDIIQDEQYF,TGTGCCAGCAGTGAAGATATCATCCAGGACGAGCAGTACTTC
TRBV7-9,-,many,TRBJ1-1,CASSLQGTWTEAFF,TGTGCCAGCAGCTTACAGGGGACTTGGACTGAAGCTTTCTTT